What follows are 8 T cell receptor beta chains derived from one specimen sequenced in a study of cytomegalovirus exposure and HLA in healthy donors. PCR employed 60 Vbeta and 13 Jbeta primers. The repertoire was sequenced with immunoSEQ multiplex PCR; TCRdb's copy has only in-frame clones and lacks some. The sample lists around 200,000 clones, 75% to 90% occurring once. Sample: PBMCs. Every receptor here comes from a young woman in good health and CMV-seronegative.

In DNA, the CDR3 is TGTGCCAGCAGTCTGAGCTCCTACAATGAGCAGTTCTTC. Its protein product is CASSLSSYNEQFF. The chain has TRBV2 and TRBJ2-1, with D unclear. Trimming stripped 5 bases from V and 0 bases from J, with 5 bases between. The CDR3 runs to 13 residues. Germline-derived CDR1 and CDR2 are SNHLY and FYNNEI.

Of note for this clone: One junction end does not reproduce the germline sequence, and a read error may be involved. The J gene is TRBJ2-1, the V gene TRBV10-1, with D possibly TRBD2 on 6 matching bases. Germline CDR1 is WNHNN and CDR2 is SYGVQD (reference sequence). The CDR3 is 16 amino acids. CDR3 region: CASREWRGSSYNEQFF. For the CDR3, the DNA is TGCGCCAGCCGTGAATGGCGGGGAAGCTCCTACAATGAGCAGTTCTTC.

The chain joins TRBV28 to TRBJ2-3, with 7 bases aligning to TRBD2. The V and J ends lost 2 bases and 2 bases, in that order; junction bases with no gene match: 4. Germline V gene sequence: CDR1 MDHEN, CDR2 SYDVKM. The length of the CDR3 is 15 residues. The CDR3 DNA is TGTGCCAGCAGTTTAGGTCGGGGGGTCACAGATACGCAGTATTTT. Protein: CASSLGRGVTDTQYF.

The chain uses TRBV6-5 and TRBJ1-1; 9 nucleotides match TRBD1. J lost 5 bases, V lost 2 bases, and 6 bases had no gene match. This CDR3 contains 15 residues. CDR1 is MNHEY and CDR2 is SVGAGI in the germline V gene. The CDR3 DNA reads as TGTGCCAGCAGTTACGACAGGGGGAAAAAGACTGAAGCTTTCTTT. It yields the protein CASSYDRGKKTEAFF.

The rearrangement uses TRBV2 and TRBJ2-5; 13 bases match TRBD2. Germline CDR1 reads SNHLY; CDR2 reads FYNNEI. The trim removed 6 bases at V and 5 bases at J, leaving 9 bases unmatched. CDR3 length: 16 residues. The CDR3 region is CASRKGTSGIWETQYF. DNA for the CDR3: TGTGCCAGCAGGAAAGGGACTAGCGGGATCTGGGAGACCCAGTACTTC.

J is TRBJ2-1 and V is TRBV5-1, with 7 bases aligning to TRBD2. The ends lost 3 bases at V and 6 bases at J; junction bases unmatched: 9. This CDR3 has 15 residues. The germline V gene encodes CDR1 SGHRS and CDR2 YFSETQ. The CDR3 spells CASSYLAATGNEQFF. CDR3 coding DNA: TGCGCCAGCAGCTACCTAGCGGCAACGGGCAATGAGCAGTTCTTC.

This rearrangement joins TRBV9 to TRBJ2-5; 8 bases map to TRBD2. Germline-derived CDR1 and CDR2 are SGDLS and YYNGEE. The V segment lost 0 bases and the J segment 4 bases; nucleotides outside the gene matches: 2. This CDR3 comprises 14 residues. The CDR3 DNA follows: TGTGCCAGCAGCGTAGAGGGACTAGGAGAGACCCAGTACTTC. Translating gives CASSVEGLGETQYF.

This clone was recorded once. The chain joins TRBV29-1 to TRBJ2-5, with 9 bases aligning to TRBD1. The ends lost 6 bases at V and 2 bases at J; junction bases unmatched: 13. CDR1 and CDR2 (germline): SQVTM, ANQGSEA. This CDR3 has 16 amino acids. The CDR3 coding sequence is TGCAGCGTGACGGAACCGGGACAGGGCACTCAAGAGACCCAGTACTTC. This gives the protein CSVTEPGQGTQETQYF.